These T cell receptor beta chains were read from a single sample in a study of T cell changes during pregnancy in multiple sclerosis. TCRdb keeps only in-frame clones here, not all; method: immunoSEQ multiplex PCR. The sample shows tens of thousands of clones, 94% of them seen only once. The sequences come from peripheral blood, collected in the second trimester of pregnancy. The receptors here all came from a female donor in good health, enrolled as a control in a pregnancy study. Both conserved end residues are part of each CDR3. D genes are given only for firm matches. The size field is filled for only some rows; it gives once, few, many or a size class.

D	size	J	V	DNA	CDR3
NA	NA	TRBJ1-5	TRBV28	TGTGCCAGCAGTTTATCCCCCCCCGAGTATAGCAATCAGCCCCAGCATTTT	CASSLSPPEYSNQPQHF
NA	NA	TRBJ2-6	TRBV28	TGTGCCAGCAGCCGGTCTGGGGCCAACGTCCTGACTTTC	CASSRSGANVLTF
TRBD1	NA	TRBJ1-4	TRBV30	TGTGCCTGGAGGAAGGGGGCCATTGAAAAACTGTTTTTT	CAWRKGAIEKLFF
TRBD1	NA	TRBJ2-7	TRBV4-2	TGTGCCAGCAGCCAAGGGACAGGGGAGGGAGGCTACGAGCAGTACTTC	CASSQGTGEGGYEQYF
TRBD1	NA	TRBJ2-1	TRBV9	TGTGCCAGCAGCGTAGGGATTAAGCCGGGACAGGGCTACAATGAGCAGTTCTTC	CASSVGIKPGQGYNEQFF
TRBD2	once	TRBJ2-3	TRBV5-1	TGCGCCAGCAGCTTGCTCTCTAGCGGGAGCACAGATACGCAGTATTTT	CASSLLSSGSTDTQYF
TRBD2	NA	TRBJ2-5	TRBV2	TGTGCCAGAACCGAACTAGCGTCTTGGGAGACCCAGTACTTC	CARTELASWETQYF
TRBD2	NA	TRBJ2-1	TRBV6-5	TGTGCCAGCAGTTATTTGGGACTAGGCTCCAATGAGCAGTTCTTC	CASSYLGLGSNEQFF
TRBD1	NA	TRBJ2-3	TRBV27	TGTGCCAGCAGTTTGGCGGACAGGGGAACAGATACGCAGTATTTT	CASSLADRGTDTQYF
TRBD2	NA	TRBJ2-1	TRBV9	TGTGCCAGCAGCGTAGGACTAGCGGCAAATGAGCAGTTCTTC	CASSVGLAANEQFF
NA	NA	TRBJ2-2	TRBV6-4	TGTGCCAGCAGCGCAGGCGAGGGCGAGGGCTGGGAGCTGTTTTTT	CASSAGEGEGWELFF
TRBD2	NA	TRBJ2-1	TRBV2	TGTGCCAGCAGAGCCGGGACTAGCGGGACCGATGAGCAGTTCTTC	CASRAGTSGTDEQFF
NA	once	TRBJ2-7	TRBV7-2	TGTGCCAGCGCCGGGGGATTCTCATGGGGGGAGCAGTACTTC	CASAGGFSWGEQYF
NA	once	TRBJ1-1	TRBV14	TGTGCCAGCAGCCAAGAAGGGAGGCCCTCGGGGTGGTACACTGAAGCTTTCTTT	CASSQEGRPSGWYTEAFF
NA	NA	TRBJ1-1	TRBV7-9	TGTGCCAGCAGCCCCCTGCGGGGAAGTGAGACTGAAGCTTTCTTT	CASSPLRGSETEAFF
TRBD1	NA	TRBJ2-7	TRBV7-8	TGTGCCAGCAGCGCACAGGGGGGTTCAGGGTTCGAGTACTTC	CASSAQGGSGFEYF
NA	NA	TRBJ2-5	TRBV7-9	TGTGCCAGCAGCTTAGGCGTGGGAGCAGGTGAGACCCAGTACTTC	CASSLGVGAGETQYF
TRBD2	NA	TRBJ2-7	TRBV19	TGTGCCAGTAGTACCCGGGTAGCGGGAGACGGCGAGCAGTACTTC	CASSTRVAGDGEQYF
TRBD1	NA	TRBJ1-2	TRBV5-1	TGCGCCAGCAGCTTGGTGGGGACAGGTATTTATGGCTACACCTTC	CASSLVGTGIYGYTF